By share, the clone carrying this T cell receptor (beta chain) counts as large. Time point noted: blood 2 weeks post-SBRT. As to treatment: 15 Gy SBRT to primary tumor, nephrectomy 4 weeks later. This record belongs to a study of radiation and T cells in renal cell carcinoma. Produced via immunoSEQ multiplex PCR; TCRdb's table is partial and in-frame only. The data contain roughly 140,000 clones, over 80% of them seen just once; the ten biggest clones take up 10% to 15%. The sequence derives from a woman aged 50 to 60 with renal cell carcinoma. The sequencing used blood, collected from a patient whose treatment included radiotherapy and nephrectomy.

The CDR3 here is CASSYRDSANYGYTF. The CDR3 bases are TGTGCCAGCAGCTACCGGGACAGCGCTAACTATGGCTACACCTTC. The chain employs TRBV5-5 and TRBJ1-2, with TRBD1 matching 7 bases. The CDR3 runs 15 residues. V gave up 3 bases and J gave up 0 bases; unmatched junction bases: 5. CDR1 and CDR2 (germline): SGHKS, YYEKEE (reference sequence).